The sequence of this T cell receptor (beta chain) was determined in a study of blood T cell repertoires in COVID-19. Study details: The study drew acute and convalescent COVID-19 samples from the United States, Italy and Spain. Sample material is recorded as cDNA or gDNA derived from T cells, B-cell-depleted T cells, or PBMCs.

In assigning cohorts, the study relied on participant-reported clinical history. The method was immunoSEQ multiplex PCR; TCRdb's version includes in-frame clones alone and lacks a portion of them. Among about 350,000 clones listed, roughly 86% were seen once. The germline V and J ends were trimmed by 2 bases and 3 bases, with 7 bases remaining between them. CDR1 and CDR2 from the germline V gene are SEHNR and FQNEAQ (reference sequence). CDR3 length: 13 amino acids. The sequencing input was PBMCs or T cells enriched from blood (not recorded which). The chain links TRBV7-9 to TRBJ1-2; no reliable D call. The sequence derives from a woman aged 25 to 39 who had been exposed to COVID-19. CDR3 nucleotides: TGTGCCAGCAGCTTAATAATATACTATGGCTACACCTTC. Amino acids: CASSLIIYYGYTF.